A single sample gave rise to the 9 T cell receptor beta chains below, sequenced in a study of T cell clones after liver transplantation. Assay used: immunoSEQ multiplex PCR; TCRdb lists only in-frame clones, some missing. The table lists more than 95,000 clones, 82% of them singletons. This sample comprised CD4+ T cells from blood, obtained before liver transplant. The source is a human donor who received a liver transplant.

This clone was recorded only once. The V and J genes are TRBV30 and TRBJ1-4, with no clear D. Trimming stripped 2 bases from V and 10 bases from J, with 17 bases between. This CDR3 has 14 residues. Germline V gene sequence: CDR1 GTSNPN, CDR2 SVGIG (reference sequence). The CDR3 here is CAWSPLLDQRKLFF. The CDR3 nucleotides read TGTGCCTGGAGTCCCCTTTTGGACCAGAGAAAACTGTTTTTT.

The chain recombines TRBV4-2 with TRBJ1-1, with 8 bases matching TRBD1. The V segment lost 3 bases and the J segment 1 base; nucleotides outside the gene matches: 4. The CDR3 has 15 amino acids. Germline V gene sequence: CDR1 LGHNA, CDR2 YNFKEQ. The CDR3 sequence: CASSQWDRPNTEAFF. The DNA for the CDR3 is TGTGCCAGCAGCCAGTGGGACAGGCCGAACACTGAAGCTTTCTTT.

The chain links TRBV7-2 to TRBJ2-7; D is uncertain. Trimming shortened V by 3 bases and J by 0 bases, and 9 bases separated the two germline ends. The germline V gene has CDR1 SGHTA and CDR2 FQGNSA. CDR3 length: 14 residues. The CDR3 bases are TGTGCCAGCAGCTTGTTGTCCGGCTCCTACGAGCAGTACTTC. Protein product: CASSLLSGSYEQYF.

V usage is TRBV5-1 and J usage is TRBJ2-7, with 13 bases identical to TRBD2. This CDR3 contains 16 residues. J gave up 3 bases and V 3 bases, and 6 bases lay outside the gene matches. Germline-derived CDR1 and CDR2 are SGHRS and YFSETQ. The CDR3 region has the DNA TGCGCCAGCAGCTCAGGGACTAGCGGGGTCGTCTACGAGCAGTACTTC. This gives the protein CASSSGTSGVVYEQYF.

The chain combines TRBV10-2 with TRBJ2-7; 9 bases agree with TRBD2. Unmatched junction bases numbered 5, after V lost 8 bases and J lost 3 bases. Germline V gene data show CDR1 as WSHSY and CDR2 as SAAADI. The CDR3 totals 13 residues. CDR3 in DNA: TGCGCCAGCCGCGGACTAGCGTTCTACGAGCAGTACTTC. Translating gives CASRGLAFYEQYF.

The chain combines TRBV7-9 with TRBJ2-2; weak D call: TRBD1 (5 bases). This CDR3 contains 14 residues. The germline CDR1 and CDR2 sequences are SEHNR and FQNEAQ (reference sequence). Between the trimmed V and J ends, which lost 4 bases and 1 base, there was a span of 7 bases. CDR3 DNA sequence: TGTGCCAGCAGCTCTAGGGGGAACACCGGGGAGCTGTTTTTT. Amino acids: CASSSRGNTGELFF.

The sample holds a few counts of this clone. The chain links TRBV7-2 to TRBJ1-1, with no clear D. With 5 bases removed from V and 0 bases from J, the gap between germline ends came to 7 bases. The CDR3 extends over 13 amino acids. From germline, CDR1 is SGHTA and CDR2 FQGNSA. CDR3 DNA: TGTGCCAGCAGCCCCTACCTGAACACTGAAGCTTTCTTT. Its translation is CASSPYLNTEAFF.

This chain joins TRBV7-8 and TRBJ2-7; TRBD1 aligns across 9 bases. Germline values: CDR1 SGHVS, CDR2 FQNEAQ. V was pared by 0 bases and J by 2 bases, with 2 bases of the junction left unmatched. CDR3 size: 15 residues. CDR3 in amino acids: CASSLAGTGTYEQYF. In nucleotides, the CDR3 is TGTGCCAGCAGCTTAGCCGGGACAGGGACCTACGAGCAGTACTTC.

The V call is TRBV5-1, the J call TRBJ2-5; D is possibly TRBD2 (5 bases). Trimming took off 0 bases at V and 3 bases at J, with 9 bases between the two ends. The CDR3 is 14 amino acids. The germline V gene has CDR1 SGHRS and CDR2 YFSETQ. CDR3 coding DNA: TGCGCCAGCAGCTTGGTACAGACTAAAGAGACCCAGTACTTC. Translation: CASSLVQTKETQYF.